The 17 T cell receptor beta chains listed next were all sequenced from one sample in a study of T cell responses to AZD1222 COVID-19 vaccine. The repertoire was sequenced with immunoSEQ multiplex PCR; TCRdb's copy has only in-frame clones and lacks some. The sample comprises roughly 100,000 clones, more than 85% of which are singletons, and 5% rests with the top ten. The sequencing used peripheral blood, collected on day 0 of AZD1222 vaccination. These receptors all stem from an adult in good health.

The V call is TRBV11-2, the J call TRBJ1-1; D is ambiguous. The CDR3 has 13 residues. The V and J ends lost 2 bases and 6 bases respectively, with 10 bases between them. Per the germline V gene, CDR1 is SGHAT and CDR2 is FQNNGV. The DNA for the CDR3 is TGTGCCAGCAGCTTAATGGTCAGGCCTGAAGCTTTCTTT. This sequence encodes CASSLMVRPEAFF.

Only a few counts were recorded for this clone. The sample carries other DNA sequences with the same CDR3. This chain uses TRBV10-3 with TRBJ1-2; 12 nucleotides line up with TRBD1. Germline-derived CDR1 and CDR2 are ENHRY and SYGVKD. V trimming: 8 bases; J trimming: 2 bases; junction bases outside the gene matches: 0. The CDR3 has 13 residues. This chain's CDR3 is CAIGTGGNYGYTF. The DNA of the CDR3 is TGTGCCATCGGGACAGGGGGCAACTATGGCTACACCTTC.

The chain has TRBV14 and TRBJ1-3; D remains unclear. The CDR3 loop spans 14 amino acids. Germline V gene data show CDR1 as SGHDN and CDR2 as FVKESK. Trimming shortened V by 1 base and J by 3 bases, and 7 bases separated the two germline ends. The CDR3: CASSQAGNGNTIYF. For the CDR3, the DNA is TGTGCCAGCAGCCAAGCGGGGAATGGAAACACCATATATTTT. Filled out from reference TRBV14 and TRBJ1-3, the complete variable domain reads EAGVTQFPSHSVIEKGQTVTLRCDPISGHDNLYWYRRVMGKEIKFLLHFVKESKQDESGMPNNRFLAERTGGTYSTLKVQPAELEDSGVYFCASSQAGNGNTIYFGEGSWLTVV.

The genes are TRBV6-5 and TRBJ1-1, with D unresolved. This CDR3 has 11 amino acids. Germline-derived CDR1 and CDR2 are MNHEY and SVGAGI. V was cut by 6 bases and J by 8 bases, with 10 bases left in between. The CDR3 DNA reads TGTGCCAGCAGCGCCCACCAAGAAGCTTTCTTT. Translated: CASSAHQEAFF.

As DNA, the CDR3 is TGTGCCAGCAGCTTAGGATCGGGGAGAACTGAAGCTTTCTTT. It codes for CASSLGSGRTEAFF. V is TRBV7-2 and J is TRBJ1-1; D remains ambiguous. From germline, CDR1 is SGHTA and CDR2 FQGNSA. The CDR3 sequence is 14 residues long. The V end was cut by 1 base, the J end by 5 bases, with 11 bases between.

V is TRBV3-1 (or the pseudogene TRBV3-2) and J is TRBJ1-1; D might be TRBD1 (6 bases). The CDR3 covers 11 residues. The germline V gene encodes CDR1 LGHDT and CDR2 YNNKEL (reference sequence). The germline V and J ends were trimmed by 10 bases and 2 bases, with 8 bases remaining between them. CDR3 amino acids: CATGTNTEAFF. The DNA of the CDR3 is TGTGCCACCGGGACAAACACTGAAGCTTTCTTT.

The chain recombines TRBV7-8 with TRBJ2-2; D may be TRBD1 (5 bases). The germline CDR1 and CDR2 sequences are SGHVS and FQNEAQ. The CDR3 is made up of 16 amino acids. Trimming stripped 5 bases from V and 5 bases from J, with 18 bases between. The CDR3 DNA sequence: TGTGCCAGCAGCCTAGGGGCCAGGGAAATGACCGGGGAGCTGTTTTTT. Amino acids: CASSLGAREMTGELFF.

The gene calls are TRBV5-5 and TRBJ2-7; no clear D. The germline V gene encodes CDR1 SGHKS and CDR2 YYEKEE (reference sequence). V was trimmed by 0 bases and J by 7 bases, leaving 8 bases between them. The CDR3 runs 12 residues. CDR3 region: CASSLVRFEQYF. CDR3 DNA: TGTGCCAGCAGCTTGGTCAGGTTTGAGCAGTACTTC.

The CDR3 region has the DNA TGTGCCAGCAGCCCCCCCCTCGGGGCTAATGAAAAACTGTTTTTT. It encodes CASSPPLGANEKLFF. The genes are TRBV7-9 and TRBJ1-4; D remains ambiguous. This CDR3 region has 15 residues. The germline CDR1 and CDR2 sequences are SEHNR and FQNEAQ (reference sequence). Trimming left V 5 bases short and J 3 bases short, with 13 bases between.

This clone was detected once. The chain joins TRBV30 to TRBJ1-5; D is ambiguous. This CDR3 has 13 amino acids. CDR1 is GTSNPN, CDR2 SVGIG, per germline (reference sequence). Trimming cost V 2 bases and J 7 bases, with 12 bases left between them. CDR3 bases: TGTGCCTGGAGTTTGAAGGGCTGGCAGCCCCAGCATTTT. Its translation: CAWSLKGWQPQHF.

This chain uses TRBV4-2 with TRBJ2-1; D is perhaps TRBD1 (5 bases). The V end was cut by 1 base, the J end by 4 bases, with 8 bases between. The length of the CDR3 is 14 residues. The V gene's germline CDR1 is LGHNA and CDR2 YNFKEQ. The CDR3 reads CASSQGTTYNEQFF. The CDR3 region has the DNA TGTGCCAGCAGCCAAGGGACAACTTACAATGAGCAGTTCTTC.

The chain links TRBV7-2 to TRBJ1-2, with unresolved D. The CDR3 has 13 residues. V was cut by 5 bases and J by 8 bases, with 15 bases left in between. CDR1 is SGHTA and CDR2 is FQGNSA in the germline V gene. The CDR3 nucleotides read TGTGCCAGCAGCCCCGTGCCCCTAGGGGGCTACACCTTC. It translates to CASSPVPLGGYTF.

J is TRBJ2-5 and V is TRBV5-1; TRBD2 matches at 10 bases. The CDR3 is 14 residues long. Germline CDR1 reads SGHRS; CDR2 reads YFSETQ. The V and J ends lost 7 bases and 4 bases, in that order; junction bases with no gene match: 7. The CDR3 DNA reads TGCGCCAGCGGCCTACTAGCGGGACTAGAGACCCAGTACTTC. Its protein is CASGLLAGLETQYF.

The V call is TRBV7-2, the J call TRBJ2-1; D is undetermined. The germline CDR1 and CDR2 sequences are SGHTA and FQGNSA. The CDR3 covers 15 residues. Trimming stripped 0 bases from V and 10 bases from J, with 16 bases between. CDR3 in amino acids: CASSLAVTSNYEQFF. The DNA for the CDR3 is TGTGCCAGCAGCTTAGCGGTTACAAGCAATTACGAGCAGTTCTTC.

The chain combines TRBV19 with TRBJ2-1; D might be TRBD1 (6 bases). There are 15 residues in the CDR3. CDR1 is LNHDA, CDR2 SQIVND, per germline (reference sequence). V shed 6 bases and J shed 2 bases, with 14 bases lying between them. The CDR3 here is CASRSRTEPYNEQFF. The CDR3 nucleotides are TGTGCCAGTAGGTCCCGGACAGAGCCCTACAATGAGCAGTTCTTC.

The rearrangement uses TRBV29-1 and TRBJ2-2; D uncertain. This CDR3 has 13 amino acids. V was trimmed by 3 bases and J by 4 bases, leaving 9 bases between them. From germline, CDR1 is SQVTM and CDR2 ANQGSEA. CDR3 in DNA: TGCAGCGTTGATAAAGGGCTCACCGGGGAGCTGTTTTTT. Translation gives CSVDKGLTGELFF.

V and J are TRBV7-8 and TRBJ2-7, with 7 positions matching TRBD1. V lost 6 bases to trimming and J lost 3 bases; unmatched junction nucleotides: 11. The CDR3 has 15 amino acids. CDR1 and CDR2 from the germline V gene are SGHVS and FQNEAQ. CDR3 sequence reads: CASSPNRGGLYEQYF. The CDR3 coding sequence is TGTGCCAGCAGTCCCAACAGGGGTGGGCTCTACGAGCAGTACTTC. Based on the CDR3 plus reference TRBV7-8 and TRBJ2-7, the full variable domain is GAGVSQSPRYKVAKRGQDVALRCDPISGHVSLFWYQQALGQGPEFLTYFQNEAQLDKSGLPSDRFFAERPEGSVSTLKIQRTQQEDSAVYLCASSPNRGGLYEQYFGPGTRLTVT.